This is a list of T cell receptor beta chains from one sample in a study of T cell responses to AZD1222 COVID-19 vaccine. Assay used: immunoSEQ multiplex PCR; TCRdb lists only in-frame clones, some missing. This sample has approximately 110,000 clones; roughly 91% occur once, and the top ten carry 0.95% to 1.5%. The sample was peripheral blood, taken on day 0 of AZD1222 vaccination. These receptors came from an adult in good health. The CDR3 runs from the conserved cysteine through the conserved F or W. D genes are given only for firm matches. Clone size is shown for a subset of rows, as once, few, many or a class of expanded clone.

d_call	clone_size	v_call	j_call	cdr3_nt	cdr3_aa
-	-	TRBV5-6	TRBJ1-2	TGTGCCAGCAGCTTGGGCAAGGGGGGCTATGGCTACACCTTC	CASSLGKGGYGYTF
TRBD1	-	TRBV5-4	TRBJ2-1	TGTGCCAGCAGCTTGGACGGGACAGAAGGCTCCTACAATGAGCAGTTCTTC	CASSLDGTEGSYNEQFF
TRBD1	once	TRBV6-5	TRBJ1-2	TGTGCCAGCAGCCAGGGACAGGGATATGGCTACACCTTC	CASSQGQGYGYTF
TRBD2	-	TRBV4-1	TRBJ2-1	TGCGCCAGCTCCGTGACTAGCGGGGACTACAATGAGCAGTTCTTC	CASSVTSGDYNEQFF
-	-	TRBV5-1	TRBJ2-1	TGCGCCAGCAGCTTGGGCCTGGGGGGCACCTACAATGAGCAGTTCTTC	CASSLGLGGTYNEQFF
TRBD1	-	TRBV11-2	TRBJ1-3	TGTGCCAGCAGCCCACCGGACTACAGGGGAACTGGAAACACCATATATTTT	CASSPPDYRGTGNTIYF
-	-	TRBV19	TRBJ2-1	TGTGCCAGTAGTATAGTTGGGGGCTTGTTCGATGAGCAGTTCTTC	CASSIVGGLFDEQFF
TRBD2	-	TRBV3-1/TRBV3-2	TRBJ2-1	TGTGCCAGCAGCCCGACTAGCGGGGCTTACAATGAGCAGTTCTTC	CASSPTSGAYNEQFF
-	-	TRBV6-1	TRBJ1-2	TGTGCCAGCAGTGAAGGAGGGAGCGAAATTATTTATGGCTACACCTTC	CASSEGGSEIIYGYTF
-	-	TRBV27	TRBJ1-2	TGTGCCAGCAGTTTATATAACAGTCCGAACTATGGCTACACCTTC	CASSLYNSPNYGYTF
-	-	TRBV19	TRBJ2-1	TGTGCCAGTAGTATCAGGAGTGAGCAGTTCTTC	CASSIRSEQFF
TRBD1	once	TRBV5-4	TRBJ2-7	TGTGCCAGCAGCGTAGGACAGGGGCACTCCTACGAGCAGTACTTC	CASSVGQGHSYEQYF
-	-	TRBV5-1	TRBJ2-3	TGCGCCAGCAGCCCGGATCCCACAGATACGCAGTATTTT	CASSPDPTDTQYF
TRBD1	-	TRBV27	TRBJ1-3	TGTGCCAGCAGCCGCAGTGACAGGGCTGGAAACACCATATATTTT	CASSRSDRAGNTIYF
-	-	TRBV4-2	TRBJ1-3	TGTGCCAGCAGGGGGGAGGTTGGAAACACCATATATTTT	CASRGEVGNTIYF
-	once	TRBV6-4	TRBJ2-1	TGTGCCAGCAGTGACCTGCCGGGAACCAATGAGCAGTTCTTC	CASSDLPGTNEQFF
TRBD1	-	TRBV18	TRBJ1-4	TGTGCCAGCTCACCCGGACAGGGACTAAATTCTTTT	CASSPGQGLNSF
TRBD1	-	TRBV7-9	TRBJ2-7	TGTGCCAGCAGCTATGCGCCGGGACAGAGCTCCTACGAGCAGTACTTC	CASSYAPGQSSYEQYF
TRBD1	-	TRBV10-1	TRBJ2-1	TGCGCCAGCAGTTTGGACAGGGGGCGACAGTTCTTC	CASSLDRGRQFF
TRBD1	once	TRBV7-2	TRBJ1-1	TGTGCCAGCAGCTTAGACTTTATCCAGGGGGGCAAAGCTTTCTTT	CASSLDFIQGGKAFF
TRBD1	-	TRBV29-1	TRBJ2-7	TGCAGCGCCTGGACAGGGGGCTTGGACGAGCAGTACTTC	CSAWTGGLDEQYF
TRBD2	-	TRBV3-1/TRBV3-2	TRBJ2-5	TGTGCCAGCAGCCGAGTCCGCGGACAGCGACTAGCGGGGGCCGCAGAGACCCAGTACTTC	CASSRVRGQRLAGAAETQYF
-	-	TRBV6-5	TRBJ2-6	TGTGCCAGCAGTTATTCGGGCTCTGGGGCCAACGTCCTGACTTTC	CASSYSGSGANVLTF
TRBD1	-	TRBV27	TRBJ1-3	TGTGCCAGCAGTTTCCCGTACTCCCGCGGGACAGGGAGGGGAAACACCATATATTTT	CASSFPYSRGTGRGNTIYF
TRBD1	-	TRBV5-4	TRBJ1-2	TGTGCCAGCCACGGACAGGAAGCTAACTATGGCTACACCTTC	CASHGQEANYGYTF
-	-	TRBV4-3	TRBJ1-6	TGCGCCAGCAGCCAAACGACAGACTTTTCACCCCTCCACTTT	CASSQTTDFSPLHF
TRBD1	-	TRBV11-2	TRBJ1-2	TGTGCCAGCGGGGGACAGCTCTCTACTAACTATGGCTACACCTTC	CASGGQLSTNYGYTF
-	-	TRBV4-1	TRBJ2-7	TGCGCCAGCAGCCAAGATGGGCTAGAGCTCGAGCAGTACTTC	CASSQDGLELEQYF
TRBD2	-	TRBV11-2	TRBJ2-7	TGTGCCAGCAGCTTAGCGGGGGGGAGTGAGCAGTACTTC	CASSLAGGSEQYF
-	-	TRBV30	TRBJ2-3	TGTGCCTGGAGGGGGGGACTGATCACAGATACGCAGTATTTT	CAWRGGLITDTQYF
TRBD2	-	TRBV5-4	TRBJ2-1	TGTGCCAGCAGCCGCGGGACTAGCACCGAGCAGTTCTTC	CASSRGTSTEQFF
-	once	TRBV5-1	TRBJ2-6	TGCGCCAGCAGCTTGATGAGGCCCGGGGTTCCTGGGGCCAACGTCCTGACTTTC	CASSLMRPGVPGANVLTF
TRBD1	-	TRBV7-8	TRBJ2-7	TGTGCCAGCAGCTTAGTACATCCGGGACAGGGGTCCTACGAGCAGTACTTC	CASSLVHPGQGSYEQYF
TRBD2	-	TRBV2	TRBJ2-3	TGTGCCAGCAGTGATTGGCTAGCGGGGGGCCTAGGCACAGATACGCAGTATTTT	CASSDWLAGGLGTDTQYF
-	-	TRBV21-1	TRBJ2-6	TGTGCCAGCAGCAAAGACCACAGAGACTCTGGGGCCAACGTCCTGACTTTC	CASSKDHRDSGANVLTF
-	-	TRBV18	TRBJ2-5	TGTGCCAGCTCACCAAGCGTTCGCCAAGAGACCCAGTACTTC	CASSPSVRQETQYF
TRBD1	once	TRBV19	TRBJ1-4	TGTGCCAGTAGCTCGTGGGACAGGGGCCCTAAGTGGAAACTGTTTTTT	CASSSWDRGPKWKLFF
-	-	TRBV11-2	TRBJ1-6	TGTGCCAGCAGCTTAACATCGCTGGGGGATTCACCCCTCCACTTT	CASSLTSLGDSPLHF
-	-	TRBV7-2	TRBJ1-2	TGTGCCAGCAGTTTTAGAGATAACTATGGCTACACCTTC	CASSFRDNYGYTF
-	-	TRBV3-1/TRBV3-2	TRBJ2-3	TGTGCCAGCAGCCGAAGCGGTAGCACAGATACGCAGTATTTT	CASSRSGSTDTQYF
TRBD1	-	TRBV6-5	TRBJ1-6	TGTGCCAGCAGTCCCCGGGACAGCTATAATTCACCCCTCCACTTT	CASSPRDSYNSPLHF
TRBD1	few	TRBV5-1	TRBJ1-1	TGCGCCAGCAGCCCTGGGGACAGGGCGAACACTGAAGCTTTCTTT	CASSPGDRANTEAFF
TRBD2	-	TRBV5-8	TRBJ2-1	TGTGCCAGCAGCCCTCCTAGTTGGGGGGGGTTCAATGAGCAGTTCTTC	CASSPPSWGGFNEQFF
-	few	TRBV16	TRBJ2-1	TGTGCCAGCAGCCAATTGGGCAACAACAATGAGCAGTTCTTC	CASSQLGNNNEQFF
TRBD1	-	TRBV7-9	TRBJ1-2	TGTGCCAGCAGCCAGACAGGGGGCATCGATGGCTACACCTTC	CASSQTGGIDGYTF
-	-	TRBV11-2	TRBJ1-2	TGTGCCAGCAGCTCCCGGACTGGGGGCTACACCTTC	CASSSRTGGYTF
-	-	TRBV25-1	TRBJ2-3	TGTGCCAGCAGTTCCCCCTCGAGGGGCCGCGAGACAGATACGCAGTATTTT	CASSSPSRGRETDTQYF
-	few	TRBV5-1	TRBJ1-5	TGCGCCAGCAGCTTACAGGGACTGAGCAATCAGCCCCAGCATTTT	CASSLQGLSNQPQHF
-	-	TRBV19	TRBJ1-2	TGTGCCAGTAGTACCTCGGGAACCTCTAACTATGGCTACACCTTC	CASSTSGTSNYGYTF
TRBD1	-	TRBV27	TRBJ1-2	TGTGCCAGCAGTTCCGCCCCCAGGGGGGGCTATGGCTACACCTTC	CASSSAPRGGYGYTF
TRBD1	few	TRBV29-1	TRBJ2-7	TGCAGCGTTACGCATCCCGGGACAGGGACTCAGGTGGGCTCCTACGAGCAGTACTTC	CSVTHPGTGTQVGSYEQYF
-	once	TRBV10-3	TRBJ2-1	TGTGCCATCACAAGGGGCGCGGAGGGGGCCGACTACAATGAGCAGTTCTTC	CAITRGAEGADYNEQFF
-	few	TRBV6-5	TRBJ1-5	TGTGCCAGCAGAGTAGACACCATGGGGCCCCAGCATTTT	CASRVDTMGPQHF
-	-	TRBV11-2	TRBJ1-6	TGTGCCAGCAGGTGGACTTTGAACTCACCCCTCCACTTT	CASRWTLNSPLHF
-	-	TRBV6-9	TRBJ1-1	TGTGCCAGCGGGACTCGTCGTCCTGAAGCTTTCTTT	CASGTRRPEAFF
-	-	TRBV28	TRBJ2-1	TGTGCCAGCAGTACACCAACAGGGCCTTTGTCCTACAATGAGCAGTTCTTC	CASSTPTGPLSYNEQFF
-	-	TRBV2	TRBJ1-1	TGTGCCAGCGCATGTGGGATGAACACTGAAGCTTTCTTT	CASACGMNTEAFF
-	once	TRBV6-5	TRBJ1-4	TGTGCCAGCCACTCGGGAGTCCATGATAATGAAAAACTGTTTTTT	CASHSGVHDNEKLFF
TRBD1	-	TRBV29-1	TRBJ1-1	TGCAGCGTTGGGGAACAGGGGGCAGTTCACACTGAAGCTTTCTTT	CSVGEQGAVHTEAFF